One T cell receptor beta chain is described in this entry. This specimen comes from a study of T-cell memory formation after mild COVID-19. V lost 3 bases, J lost 7 bases, and 13 bases lay in between. Germline assignment: CDR1 SGHAT and CDR2 FQNNGV. This CDR3 region has 13 residues. TCRdb recomputed calls from the 5' RACE reads with MiXCR, one row per CDR3 protein. The sample comprises around 250,000 distinct CDR3 sequences, over 8.5% of which are singletons, and roughly a fifth rests with the top ten. The V call is TRBV11-2, the J call TRBJ2-7; D call uncertain. Sequenced: PBMCs or a T cell subset sorted from them (not recorded which). The clonotype comes from a young man who had mild COVID-19 (a few samples of this study predate the infection). Cell type and time point are not known. For the CDR3, the DNA is TGTGCCAGCAGCTTGGAAAGGACCATGGAGCAGTACTTC. Translated: CASSLERTMEQYF.